A selection of T cell receptor beta chains follows, all from one sample in a study of T cells after posttransplantation cyclophosphamide. Produced via immunoSEQ multiplex PCR; TCRdb's table is partial and in-frame only. The data hold fewer than 55,000 clones, with 90% to 95% observed a single time. The sequencing sample was made of PBMCs. These TCRs come from a woman aged 25-40 years in good health and a related stem cell transplant donor. CDR3s include the opening cysteine and the closing phenylalanine or tryptophan. D genes are given only for firm matches. Rows may omit the clone size; those that give it use once, few, many or a size class.

clone_size cdr3_length j_call v_call d_call cdr3_nt cdr3_aa
. 15 TRBJ1-5 TRBV21-1 . TGTGCCAGCAGCAATCTGAGGCAGGGGAATCAGCCCCAGCATTTT CASSNLRQGNQPQHF
once 14 TRBJ1-5 TRBV27 . TGTGCCAGCAGTTTTTCAGGGGTAAATCAGCCCCAGCATTTT CASSFSGVNQPQHF
. 14 TRBJ1-1 TRBV6-5 TRBD1 TGTGCCAGCAGGAGGGGACAGGGTAACACTGAAGCTTTCTTT CASRRGQGNTEAFF
. 16 TRBJ1-1 TRBV5-5 . TGTGCCAGCAGCTTGGGTTTTGCGTATCAGAACACTGAAGCTTTCTTT CASSLGFAYQNTEAFF
. 18 TRBJ2-2 TRBV7-8 TRBD1 TGTGCCAGCAGCTTAGCCAGGACAGGGGCCGAGAACACCGGGGAGCTGTTTTTT CASSLARTGAENTGELFF
. 17 TRBJ2-3 TRBV5-4 TRBD2 TGTGCCAGCAGCTTGGAGCCACTAGCGGGGGGGACAGATACGCAGTATTTT CASSLEPLAGGTDTQYF
. 14 TRBJ1-5 TRBV5-6 . TGTGCCAGCAGCTTGGTTCAGGAAGCTCAGCCCCAGCATTTT CASSLVQEAQPQHF
. 13 TRBJ2-3 TRBV11-3 TRBD2 TGTGCCAGCAGCGTTTCTAGCGGGGGGGCCCAGTATTTT CASSVSSGGAQYF
. 17 TRBJ2-3 TRBV7-6 TRBD2 TGTGCCAGCGAGCTAGCGGGGGGAAACCTTAGCACAGATACGCAGTATTTT CASELAGGNLSTDTQYF
. 16 TRBJ1-2 TRBV7-9 TRBD1 TGTGCCAGCAGCTCCCCCGTGGGGACAGGGAGGTATGGCTACACCTTC CASSSPVGTGRYGYTF